A single sample is the source of the 20 T cell receptor beta chains below, sequenced in a study of cytomegalovirus exposure and HLA in healthy donors. Amplification used 60 Vbeta primers and 13 Jbeta primers. The table came from immunoSEQ multiplex PCR; TCRdb's copy has only in-frame clones and leaves some out. The sample yields around 160,000 clones, around 80% seen once. Sequencing was carried out using PBMCs. Receptor source: a woman aged 18-35 years in good health and CMV-seronegative.

This clone was seen only a few times. This chain links TRBV30 with TRBJ2-1; possible D gene TRBD1, 7 bases. V was trimmed by 2 bases and J by 10 bases, leaving 24 bases between them. CDR1 and CDR2 from the germline V gene are GTSNPN and SVGIG (reference sequence). This CDR3 contains 16 residues. The CDR3 bases are TGTGCCTGGAGTCTAAGGTGGACAGGAGGGCGTTGGGAGCAGTTCTTC. Its translation is CAWSLRWTGGRWEQFF.

V usage is TRBV7-6 and J usage is TRBJ2-3; TRBD1 matches 9 bases. The V segment lost 5 bases and the J segment 4 bases; nucleotides outside the gene matches: 4. In germline, CDR1 is SGHVS, CDR2 FNYEAQ. This CDR3 comprises 14 residues. The CDR3 is CASSRTGESDTQYF. The CDR3 coding sequence is TGTGCCAGCAGCCGGACAGGGGAGTCAGATACGCAGTATTTT.

The rearrangement uses TRBV5-1 and TRBJ2-5; 8 bases are shared with TRBD1. Trimming at V came to 9 bases and at J to 0 bases, leaving 4 bases not matched to a gene. CDR1 and CDR2 from the germline V gene are SGHRS and YFSETQ. This CDR3 contains 13 residues. The DNA of the CDR3 is TGCGCCACCTCGGGACAGGACCAAGAGACCCAGTACTTC. It translates to CATSGQDQETQYF. The full variable domain, its missing parts supplied by reference TRBV5-1 and TRBJ2-5, is KAGVTQTPRYLIKTRGQQVTLSCSPISGHRSVSWYQQTPGQGLQFLFEYFSETQRNKGNFPGRFSGRQFSNSRSEMNVSTLELGDSALYLCATSGQDQETQYFGPGTRLLVL.

The chain carries TRBV14 and TRBJ2-7; possible D gene TRBD2, 6 bases. CDR3 length: 16 residues. V was clipped by 1 base and J by 8 bases, with 21 bases between them. The germline V gene encodes CDR1 SGHDN and CDR2 FVKESK. CDR3 amino acids: CASSQVWDPPRGKQYF. CDR3 sequence (DNA): TGTGCCAGCAGCCAAGTCTGGGACCCCCCTCGGGGGAAGCAGTACTTC.

This clone was found a few times. V usage is TRBV4-1 and J usage is TRBJ1-3; weak D call: TRBD1 (5 bases). The CDR3 has 17 amino acids. The V gene lost 0 bases and the J gene lost 3 bases, with 15 bases spanning the gap. CDR1 is MGHRA and CDR2 is YSYEKL in the germline V gene. CDR3 residues: CASSQDVGRVVGNTIYF. The CDR3 DNA sequence: TGCGCCAGCAGCCAAGATGTCGGCAGGGTGGTTGGAAACACCATATATTTT.

This clone has a handful of counts. Written as DNA, the CDR3 is TGCGCCAGCAGCTTGGAGGGCGGGAATGAAAAACTGTTTTTT. Its translation is CASSLEGGNEKLFF. This chain joins TRBV5-1 and TRBJ1-4; D gene uncertain. From germline, CDR1 is SGHRS and CDR2 YFSETQ. CDR3 length equals 14 residues. Trimming stripped 0 bases from V and 5 bases from J, with 8 bases between.

The V call is TRBV29-1, the J call TRBJ2-4; TRBD1 matches 11 bases. The CDR3 runs 13 residues. Germline-derived CDR1 and CDR2 are SQVTM and ANQGSEA. With 6 bases clipped from V and 8 bases from J, the junction kept 6 bases outside the gene matches. The chain's CDR3 is CSVTGTGGDIQYF. DNA for the CDR3: TGCAGCGTCACCGGGACAGGGGGTGACATTCAGTACTTC.

The chain's CDR3 is CASSRKWSSGNTIYF. The DNA for the CDR3 is TGTGCCAGCAGTCGCAAGTGGAGCTCTGGAAACACCATATATTTT. V usage is TRBV6-5 and J usage is TRBJ1-3; no clear D gene. The V end was cut by 5 bases, the J end by 0 bases, with 11 bases between. Germline lookup yields CDR1 MNHEY and CDR2 SVGAGI. CDR3 length: 15 amino acids.

The chain couples TRBV9 to TRBJ1-4; the D is unclear. The V gene lost 0 bases and the J gene lost 6 bases, with 21 bases spanning the gap. The CDR3 consists of 18 residues. The germline gives CDR1 SGDLS, CDR2 YYNGEE. The chain's CDR3 is CASSVGAGRGSNDEKLFF. CDR3 DNA sequence: TGTGCCAGCAGCGTAGGAGCCGGGAGAGGATCCAATGATGAAAAACTGTTTTTT.

This chain joins TRBV28 and TRBJ1-1, with D possibly being TRBD1 (6 bases). V lost 5 bases and J 5 bases, leaving 18 bases between the germline ends. The CDR3 is 15 residues long. CDR1 is MDHEN and CDR2 is SYDVKM in the germline V gene. The CDR3 region is CASSASGTRGTEAFF. CDR3 sequence (DNA): TGTGCCAGCAGTGCCAGTGGGACGAGGGGGACTGAAGCTTTCTTT.

The J gene is TRBJ1-1, the V gene TRBV2; D not certain. V was trimmed by 7 bases and J by 0 bases, leaving 9 bases between them. This CDR3 has 13 residues. Germline V gene sequence: CDR1 SNHLY, CDR2 FYNNEI. The DNA for the CDR3 is TGTGCCAGCACACTGACTCTGAACACTGAAGCTTTCTTT. This encodes CASTLTLNTEAFF.

The chain links TRBV5-1 to TRBJ2-3; TRBD2 might be the D (6 bases). This CDR3 has 15 amino acids. Trimming stripped 3 bases from V and 0 bases from J, with 11 bases between. The germline gives CDR1 SGHRS, CDR2 YFSETQ. CDR3 sequence (DNA): TGCGCCAGCAGCTCACTAGCACGAAGCACAGATACGCAGTATTTT. This encodes CASSSLARSTDTQYF.

V gene TRBV11-3 combines with J gene TRBJ2-7; D possibly corresponds to TRBD1 (5 bases). Germline loops: CDR1 SGHNT, CDR2 YENEEA. V lost 7 bases and J 0 bases, leaving 13 bases between the germline ends. This CDR3 spans 14 amino acids. The CDR3 spells CASTLDDSSYEQYF. In DNA form, the CDR3 reads TGTGCCAGCACTTTAGACGACAGCTCCTACGAGCAGTACTTC.

This clone is a singleton in its sample. The rearrangement joins TRBV11-2 to TRBJ1-2; D is undetermined. Germline V gene data show CDR1 as SGHAT and CDR2 as FQNNGV. This CDR3 is built from 13 residues. V shed 3 bases and J shed 8 bases, with 13 bases lying between them. The CDR3 is CASSLGGMPGYTF. Here the CDR3 DNA reads TGTGCCAGCAGCTTGGGCGGGATGCCGGGCTACACCTTC.

J is TRBJ1-4 and V is TRBV7-8; 11 bases are shared with TRBD1. The trim removed 3 bases at V and 5 bases at J, leaving 20 bases unmatched. CDR3 length: 21 amino acids. Germline lookup yields CDR1 SGHVS and CDR2 FQNEAQ. The CDR3 DNA reads TGTGCCAGCAGCTTCGATCCCAGACAGCGGACAGGGGGCGATATAAATGAAAAACTGTTTTTT. Translation gives CASSFDPRQRTGGDINEKLFF.

The J gene is TRBJ2-7, the V gene TRBV30, with D uncertain. The V gene lost 3 bases and the J gene lost 4 bases, with 10 bases spanning the gap. The CDR3 runs to 12 residues. Germline V gives CDR1 GTSNPN, CDR2 SVGIG (reference sequence). The CDR3 bases are TGTGCCTGGAGCTCCCTTTCGTACGAGCAGTACTTC. Amino acid sequence: CAWSSLSYEQYF.

The rearrangement uses TRBV6-5 and TRBJ2-1; D not resolved. Germline-derived CDR1 and CDR2 are MNHEY and SVGAGI. This CDR3 has 14 residues. V was trimmed by 2 bases and J by 6 bases, leaving 11 bases between them. The CDR3 DNA follows: TGTGCCAGCAGTTACGACTGGAGATCCAATGAGCAGTTCTTC. The encoded protein is CASSYDWRSNEQFF.

V usage is TRBV6-1 and J usage is TRBJ2-2; unclear D gene. The CDR3 covers 13 residues. CDR1 is MNHNS and CDR2 is SASEGT in the germline V gene. V lost 4 bases to trimming and J lost 5 bases, with 8 bases between them. CDR3 protein: CASSVQVTGELFF. For the CDR3, the DNA is TGTGCCAGCAGTGTGCAGGTTACCGGGGAGCTGTTTTTT.

The gene calls are TRBV27 and TRBJ1-2, with no clear D. This CDR3 has 14 amino acids. Looked up from germline, CDR1 is MNHEY and CDR2 is SMNVEV (reference sequence). V was cut by 2 bases and J by 4 bases, with 11 bases left in between. The CDR3 sequence: CASSLLGVGYGYTF. As DNA, the CDR3 is TGTGCCAGCAGTTTACTAGGTGTCGGCTATGGCTACACCTTC.

This clone appeared a few times. This chain links TRBV29-1 with TRBJ1-4; the match to TRBD1 covers 7 bases. The trim removed 5 bases at V and 7 bases at J, leaving 13 bases unmatched. The V gene's germline CDR1 is SQVTM and CDR2 ANQGSEA. The CDR3 runs to 15 residues. The CDR3 sequence: CSVNTAGTDLEKLFF. The CDR3 DNA follows: TGCAGCGTTAACACTGCCGGGACAGACCTTGAAAAACTGTTTTTT.